This T cell receptor beta chain was documented in a study of shared clonotypes between healthy human individuals. Study context: In total, the donors were two women and a few men aged 18 to 49.

Sequencing was performed with immunoSEQ multiplex PCR; in TCRdb, only in-frame clones are kept and a portion is missing. The table includes millions of clones, about 95% detected once. The CDR3 is 14 residues long. CDR1 and CDR2 (germline): SGDLS, YYNGEE. V lost 0 bases and J 5 bases, leaving 12 bases between the germline ends. It was CD45RO-negative cells, positively selected for CCR7, that made up naive CD8 cells, with terminally differentiated effector memory CD45RA+ cells excluded. Material for sequencing was naive CD8+ T cells sorted from blood. This TCR was sampled from a man aged 18 to 29 in good health. The chain links TRBV9 to TRBJ2-7, with a weak D call TRBD1 (6 bases). The CDR3 sequence: CASSVDSRGNEQYF. DNA for the CDR3: TGTGCCAGCAGCGTAGATAGCAGGGGCAACGAGCAGTACTTC.